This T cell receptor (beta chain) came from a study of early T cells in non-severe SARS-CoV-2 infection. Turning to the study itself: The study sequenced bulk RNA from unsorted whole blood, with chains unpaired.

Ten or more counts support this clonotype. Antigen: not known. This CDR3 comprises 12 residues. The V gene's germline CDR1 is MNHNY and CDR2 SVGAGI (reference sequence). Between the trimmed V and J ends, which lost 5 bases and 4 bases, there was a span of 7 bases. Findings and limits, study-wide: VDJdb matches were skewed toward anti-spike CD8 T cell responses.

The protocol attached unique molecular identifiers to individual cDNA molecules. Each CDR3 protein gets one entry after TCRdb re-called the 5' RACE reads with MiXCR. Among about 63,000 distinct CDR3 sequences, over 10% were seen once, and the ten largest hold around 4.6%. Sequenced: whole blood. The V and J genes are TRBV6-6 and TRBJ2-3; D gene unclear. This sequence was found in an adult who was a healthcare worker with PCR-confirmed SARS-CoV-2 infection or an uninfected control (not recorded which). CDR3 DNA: TGTGCCAGCAGTGCTATTCCAGATACGCAGTATTTT. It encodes CASSAIPDTQYF.